The present T cell receptor (beta chain) was sequenced within a study of memory CD4+ T cells and cytomegalovirus serostatus. Single viable CD3+CD4+CD8-CD45RO+ cells were sorted as the memory CD4+ T cells. This clone appeared once. There are 16 residues in the CDR3. Germline assignment: CDR1 LGHNA and CDR2 YNFKEQ. J gave up 3 bases and V 0 bases, and 5 bases lay outside the gene matches. The assay was immunoSEQ multiplex PCR, and TCRdb's table has in-frame clones only and misses some. This table holds around 25,000 clones, less than 80% found once. Material for sequencing was memory CD4+ T cells from blood. The TCR originated in an adult in good health and CMV-seronegative. This chain connects TRBV4-2 to TRBJ2-7; 10 bases align to TRBD2. Written as DNA, the CDR3 is TGTGCCAGCAGCCAAGATGGGACTAGCGATGACTACGAGCAGTACTTC. Its translation: CASSQDGTSDDYEQYF.